Shown below are 26 T cell receptor beta chains from a single sample sequenced in a study of identifying expanded T cells in peripheral blood. The table came from immunoSEQ multiplex PCR; TCRdb's copy has only in-frame clones and leaves some out. The sample carries roughly 61,000 clones, approximately 89% recorded once. The sample comprised blood. All receptors derive from a person aged 18 to 75 in good health.

V and J are TRBV12-5 and TRBJ1-1; D is ambiguous. V lost 4 bases, J lost 3 bases, and 6 bases lay in between. This CDR3 spans 12 amino acids. In germline, CDR1 is LGHNT, CDR2 FRNRAP. The CDR3, as DNA: TGTGCTAGTGGTTGGGTTTACACTGAAGCTTTCTTT. It specifies CASGWVYTEAFF.

This chain connects TRBV5-8 to TRBJ2-5; D may be TRBD1 (6 bases). Between the trimmed V and J ends, which lost 0 bases and 3 bases, there was a span of 12 bases. CDR3 length: 15 residues. Germline assignment: CDR1 SGHTS and CDR2 YDEGEE. CDR3 region: CASSLAGDRKETQYF. As DNA, the CDR3 is TGTGCCAGCAGCTTGGCAGGTGACAGGAAAGAGACCCAGTACTTC.

This sequence joins TRBV7-2 and TRBJ2-1; 7 bases match TRBD1. The length of the CDR3 is 15 residues. Germline V gene sequence: CDR1 SGHTA, CDR2 FQGNSA. V lost 4 bases and J lost 8; bases outside the gene matches: 11. This CDR3 reads CASSSQGKDGDEQFF. The CDR3 DNA is TGTGCCAGCAGCTCACAGGGGAAGGATGGGGATGAGCAGTTCTTC.

The chain couples TRBV7-2 to TRBJ1-5; D is perhaps TRBD1 (5 bases). Germline CDR1 and CDR2: SGHTA and FQGNSA. The V end lost 6 bases, the J end lost 0 bases, and 12 bases lay between the germline ends. This CDR3 spans 15 amino acids. The CDR3 DNA reads as TGTGCCAGCAGTACAGGACACCTTAGCAATCAGCCCCAGCATTTT. This codes for CASSTGHLSNQPQHF.

This clone was counted a single time. V and J are TRBV12-2 and TRBJ1-4. TRBV12-2 is classified as a pseudogene. The CDR3 sequence is 15 residues long. CDR3 bases: TGTGCAAGTCGCGTCAACGGGGGAGGGTCCGAAAAACTGTTTTTT. Encoded protein: CASRVNGGGSEKLFF.

The CDR3 protein is CASSYRGRGGTDTQYF. In nucleotides, the CDR3 is TGTGCCAGCAGTTACAGGGGCAGGGGTGGCACAGATACGCAGTATTTT. The chain uses TRBV6-6 and TRBJ2-3; D perhaps matches TRBD1 (6 bases). This CDR3 spans 16 amino acids. Germline V lookup: CDR1 MNHNY, CDR2 SVGAGI (reference sequence). V shed 2 bases and J shed 1 base, with 13 bases lying between them.

This clone occurred a few times. The chain links TRBV5-1 to TRBJ2-3; perhaps D is TRBD1 or TRBD2 (5 bases each). Germline-derived CDR1 and CDR2 are SGHRS and YFSETQ. The CDR3 is 15 amino acids. Trimming took 0 bases from V and 4 from J, leaving 12 bases between them. The CDR3 DNA reads as TGCGCCAGCAGCTTGGGAGGGGCCGTGGCAGATACGCAGTATTTT. Translation: CASSLGGAVADTQYF.

The chain joins TRBV9 to TRBJ2-1; D is tentatively TRBD1 or TRBD2 (5 bases each). V was trimmed by 0 bases and J by 4 bases, leaving 14 bases between them. The CDR3 runs to 16 residues. In germline, CDR1 is SGDLS, CDR2 YYNGEE. DNA of the CDR3: TGTGCCAGCAGCGTAGCAATAGCAGAGGGGTACAATGAGCAGTTCTTC. Its translation is CASSVAIAEGYNEQFF.

This clone was counted once. This chain joins TRBV28 and TRBJ2-3, with 10 bases lining up with TRBD2. V dropped 5 bases and J dropped 2; count of bases not matched to a gene: 13. The CDR3 is 18 residues long. Germline assignment: CDR1 MDHEN and CDR2 SYDVKM. The CDR3 DNA is TGTGCCAGCAGTCTGCCGACCCGACTAGCGGGCCACACAGATACGCAGTATTTT. It yields the protein CASSLPTRLAGHTDTQYF.

This chain uses TRBV6-5 with TRBJ1-5; TRBD1 agrees at 7 bases. After removal of 5 bases from V and 4 bases from J, the junction contained 2 bases not matched to a gene. CDR3 length equals 13 residues. Germline lookup yields CDR1 MNHEY and CDR2 SVGAGI. The CDR3 DNA reads as TGTGCCAGCAGTAAGACAGGGAATCAGCCCCAGCATTTT. Translating gives CASSKTGNQPQHF.

The chain couples TRBV29-1 to TRBJ2-2; 9 bases line up with TRBD2. Per germline, CDR1 SQVTM and CDR2 ANQGSEA. J was trimmed by 6 bases and V by 7 bases; bases with no gene match: 9. The CDR3 has 14 amino acids. The CDR3 coding sequence is TGCAGCGCCTCTAGCGGGAACATGGCCGGGGAGCTGTTTTTT. Encoded protein: CSASSGNMAGELFF.

In its sample, this clone was seen a few times. The chain has TRBV14 and TRBJ2-7; D may match TRBD1 or TRBD2 (5 bases each). The CDR3 is 15 residues long. V lost 3 bases, J lost 4 bases, and 16 bases lay in between. Germline CDR1 and CDR2: SGHDN and FVKESK. The CDR3 DNA follows: TGTGCCAGCAGCCAGGGGGACCCCCTAGTTTACGAGCAGTACTTC. Its protein is CASSQGDPLVYEQYF.

As DNA, the CDR3 is TGTGCCAGCTCACCACCGGGGGCTCGGACTGAAGCTTTCTTT. Amino acid sequence: CASSPPGARTEAFF. V gene TRBV18 combines with J gene TRBJ1-1; possible D gene TRBD1, 6 bases. Looked up from germline, CDR1 is KGHSH and CDR2 is LQKENI. V was clipped by 0 bases and J by 5 bases, with 10 bases between them. This CDR3 has 14 residues.

The chain is built from TRBV7-2 and TRBJ2-3; D is possibly TRBD2 (6 bases). The V gene's germline CDR1 is SGHTA and CDR2 FQGNSA. CDR3 length: 13 amino acids. Trimming pared 2 bases from V and 7 bases from J, leaving 10 bases between. The CDR3 DNA reads as TGTGCCAGCAGCTTATATAGCGGTAATACGCAGTATTTT. Translating gives CASSLYSGNTQYF.

The sample holds one count of this clone. The rearrangement uses TRBV27 and TRBJ1-2; D remains unclear. The length of the CDR3 is 17 residues. CDR1 and CDR2 (germline): MNHEY, SMNVEV (reference sequence). V gave up 2 bases and J gave up 4 bases, with 20 bases separating them. CDR3 nucleotide sequence: TGTGCCAGCAGTTTACGTCAATCAGGTCCGAGCTTCTATGGCTACACCTTC. It encodes CASSLRQSGPSFYGYTF.

The rearrangement uses TRBV28 and TRBJ1-5; a weak D match, TRBD1 (5 bases). Trimming removed 7 bases from V and 4 bases from J, with 14 bases in between. The CDR3 totals 14 residues. Germline V gene sequence: CDR1 MDHEN, CDR2 SYDVKM. The CDR3 reads CASTVRGGNQPQHF. Here the CDR3 DNA reads TGTGCCAGCACCGTAAGGGGAGGGAATCAGCCCCAGCATTTT.

This sequence joins TRBV10-3 and TRBJ1-1; D is possibly TRBD1 (5 bases). V was pared by 7 bases and J by 0 bases, with 9 bases between. The CDR3 is made up of 13 amino acids. The germline V gene encodes CDR1 ENHRY and CDR2 SYGVKD. CDR3 amino acids: CAITAGLNTEAFF. The CDR3, as DNA: TGTGCCATCACGGCAGGGCTGAACACTGAAGCTTTCTTT.

This chain links TRBV19 with TRBJ2-3; 7 bases line up with TRBD2. This CDR3 region has 15 residues. V gave up 3 bases and J gave up 2 bases; unmatched junction bases: 5. Germline V gene lookup returns CDR1 LNHDA and CDR2 SQIVND (reference sequence). CDR3 bases: TGTGCCAGTAGTATCCAGCGGGGTGACACAGATACGCAGTATTTT. Translation: CASSIQRGDTDTQYF. The entire variable domain, with the rest obtained from reference TRBV19 and TRBJ2-3, is as follows: DGGITQSPKYLFRKEGQNVTLSCEQNLNHDAMYWYRQDPGQGLRLIYYSQIVNDFQKGDIAEGYSVSREKKESFPLTVTSAQKNPTAFYLCASSIQRGDTDTQYFGPGTRLTVL.

V is TRBV27 and J is TRBJ2-1; 13 positions match TRBD2. V dropped 5 bases and J dropped 10; count of bases not matched to a gene: 5. There are 14 residues in the CDR3. Germline-derived CDR1 and CDR2 are MNHEY and SMNVEV (reference sequence). The CDR3 reads CASSMGLAGREQFF. In nucleotides, the CDR3 is TGTGCCAGCAGTATGGGACTAGCGGGAAGAGAGCAGTTCTTC.

This chain connects TRBV7-9 to TRBJ2-5; tentatively, D is TRBD2 (6 bases). Trimming stripped 2 bases from V and 0 bases from J, with 13 bases between. The CDR3 runs to 16 residues. From germline, CDR1 is SEHNR and CDR2 FQNEAQ (reference sequence). CDR3 nucleotide sequence: TGTGCCAGCAGCTTACTGGGGAAGCGGGACCAAGAGACCCAGTACTTC. Protein product: CASSLLGKRDQETQYF.

This chain connects TRBV28 to TRBJ2-2; TRBD2 might be the D (5 bases). This CDR3 has 13 amino acids. Germline CDR1 is MDHEN and CDR2 is SYDVKM. V dropped 6 bases and J dropped 8 bases, with 13 bases sitting between them. The CDR3 DNA follows: TGTGCCAGCAGCATCTCGGGATTTGGGGAGCTGTTTTTT. Protein: CASSISGFGELFF.

The J gene is TRBJ2-2, the V gene TRBV5-4; the match to TRBD2 covers 11 bases. V shed 4 bases, J shed 4 bases, and the junction held 6 bases outside the gene matches. CDR1 is SGHNT, CDR2 YYREEE, per germline (reference sequence). This CDR3 region has 16 residues. This CDR3 is CASSPLAGGGTGELFF. The CDR3 bases are TGTGCCAGCAGCCCGTTAGCGGGGGGGGGCACCGGGGAGCTGTTTTTT.

The chain combines TRBV29-1 with TRBJ2-2; D is ambiguous. CDR3 length: 15 residues. Trimming stripped 1 base from V and 2 bases from J, with 11 bases between. The V gene's germline CDR1 is SQVTM and CDR2 ANQGSEA. The CDR3 is CSVEGASSNTGELFF. CDR3 bases: TGCAGCGTTGAAGGGGCCAGCTCAAACACCGGGGAGCTGTTTTTT.

V is TRBV7-9 and J is TRBJ2-7; D is undetermined. CDR3 length equals 12 residues. Trimming took 2 bases from V and 4 from J, leaving 6 bases between them. Germline V lookup: CDR1 SEHNR, CDR2 FQNEAQ (reference sequence). CDR3 DNA: TGTGCCAGCAGCTTAACCAGTTACGAGCAGTACTTC. It encodes CASSLTSYEQYF.

The chain joins TRBV7-9 to TRBJ2-3; no firm D call. The germline CDR1 and CDR2 sequences are SEHNR and FQNEAQ (reference sequence). There are 13 residues in the CDR3. The germline V and J ends were trimmed by 5 bases and 4 bases, with 10 bases remaining between them. CDR3 bases: TGTGCCAGCAGCCCGCGAGGCCCAGATACGCAGTATTTT. Translated: CASSPRGPDTQYF. Using reference TRBV7-9 and TRBJ2-3 for the parts outside the CDR3, the full variable domain is DTGVSQNPRHKITKRGQNVTFRCDPISEHNRLYWYRQTLGQGPEFLTYFQNEAQLEKSRLLSDRFSAERPKGSFSTLEIQRTEQGDSAMYLCASSPRGPDTQYFGPGTRLTVL.

V and J are TRBV19 and TRBJ2-1, with 16 bases lining up with TRBD2. This CDR3 has 15 amino acids. Germline lookup yields CDR1 LNHDA and CDR2 SQIVND (reference sequence). Germline trimming cut 4 bases from V and 9 bases from J; bases unmatched to any gene: 3. The CDR3 spells CASSTGLAGGGEQFF. The CDR3 nucleotides read TGTGCCAGTAGTACGGGACTAGCGGGAGGGGGTGAGCAGTTCTTC.